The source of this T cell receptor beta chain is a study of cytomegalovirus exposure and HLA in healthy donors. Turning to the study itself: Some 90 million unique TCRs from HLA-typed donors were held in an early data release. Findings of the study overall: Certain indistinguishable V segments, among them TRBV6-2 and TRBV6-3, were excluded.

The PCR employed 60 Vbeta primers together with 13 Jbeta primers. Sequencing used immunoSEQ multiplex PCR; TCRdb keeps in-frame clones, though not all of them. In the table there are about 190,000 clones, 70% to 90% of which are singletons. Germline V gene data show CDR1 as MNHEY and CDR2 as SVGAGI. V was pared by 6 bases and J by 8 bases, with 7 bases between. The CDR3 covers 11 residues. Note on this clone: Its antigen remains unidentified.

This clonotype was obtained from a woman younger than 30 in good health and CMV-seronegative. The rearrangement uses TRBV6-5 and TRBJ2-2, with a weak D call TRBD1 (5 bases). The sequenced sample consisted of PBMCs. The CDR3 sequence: CASSNRGELFF. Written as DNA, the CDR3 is TGTGCCAGCAGCAACAGGGGGGAGCTGTTTTTT.